This TCR beta chain was captured by sequencing in a study of T cells in localized non-small cell lung cancer. V shed 2 bases and J shed 4 bases, with 16 bases lying between them. Germline loops: CDR1 SGHRS, CDR2 YFSETQ. The CDR3 totals 16 residues. Assay used: immunoSEQ multiplex PCR; TCRdb lists only in-frame clones, some missing. The data contain 26,000 or so clones, 87% of them singletons. The gene calls are TRBV5-1 and TRBJ1-3; possibly TRBD1 for D (5 bases). This TCR derives from a male donor older than 55 with stage I lung adenocarcinoma. Source: peripheral blood, taken before any cancer treatment. The CDR3: CASSLKAGGAGNTIYF. In nucleotides, the CDR3 is TGCGCCAGCAGCTTAAAAGCCGGCGGGGCAGGAAACACCATATATTTT.